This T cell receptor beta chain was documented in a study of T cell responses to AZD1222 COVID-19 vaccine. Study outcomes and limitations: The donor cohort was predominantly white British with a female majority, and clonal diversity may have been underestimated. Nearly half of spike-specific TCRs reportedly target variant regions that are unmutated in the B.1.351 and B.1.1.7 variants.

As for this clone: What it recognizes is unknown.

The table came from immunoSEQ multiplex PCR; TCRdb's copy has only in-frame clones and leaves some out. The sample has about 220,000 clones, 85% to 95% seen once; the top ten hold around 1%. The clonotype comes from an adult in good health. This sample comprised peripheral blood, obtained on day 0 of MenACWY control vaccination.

CDR3 nucleotide sequence: TGTGCCAGCAGGATGGGGGCGTTGGGGCGGGGTGAAAAACTGTTTTTT. It yields the protein CASRMGALGRGEKLFF. V and J are TRBV28 and TRBJ1-4; TRBD1 might be the D (6 bases). The V and J ends lost 6 bases and 7 bases respectively, with 21 bases between them. This CDR3 is built from 16 residues. Germline CDR1 MDHEN, CDR2 SYDVKM.